The 20 T cell receptor beta chains given below trace back to one sample, sequenced in a study of blood T cells in healthy people across ages. A second PCR, run for roughly 7 to 12 cycles, used a sample-barcoded 5' primer plus a J-beta primer mix. TCRdb processed the 5' RACE reads anew with MiXCR; each CDR3 protein has one entry. The sample lists 1.5 million to 2 million distinct CDR3 sequences, 39% seen once, with about 21% in the top ten. Sequenced material: blood. Every receptor here comes from a human donor in good health.

This rearrangement joins TRBV12-3 or TRBV12-4 to TRBJ2-3; perhaps TRBD1 as D (7 bases). The V end lost 7 bases, the J end lost 4 bases, and 15 bases lay between the germline ends. The CDR3 contains 14 residues. Here the CDR3 DNA reads TGTGCCAGCACTCAGACAGGGAGGCCAGATACGCAGTATTTT. Translated, it gives CASTQTGRPDTQYF.

The chain joins TRBV6-5 to TRBJ2-5, with TRBD1 as a possible D gene (5 bases). Trimming took off 3 bases at V and 4 bases at J, with 12 bases between the two ends. From germline, CDR1 is MNHEY and CDR2 SVGAGI. This CDR3 is built from 14 residues. The CDR3 here is CASSYSGYGETQYF. Here the CDR3 DNA reads TGTGCCAGCAGTTATTCAGGGTATGGAGAGACCCAGTACTTC.

The rearrangement joins TRBV9 to TRBJ2-5; 8 bases align to TRBD1. CDR1 is SGDLS and CDR2 is YYNGEE in the germline V gene. The V segment lost 3 bases and the J segment 5 bases; nucleotides outside the gene matches: 6. The CDR3 runs to 14 residues. CDR3 protein: CASSEDRAIETQYF. CDR3 DNA: TGTGCCAGCAGCGAGGACAGGGCAATCGAGACCCAGTACTTC.

This clonotype showed up many times. The chain has TRBV12-3 or TRBV12-4 and TRBJ2-5; unclear D gene. The V end was cut by 3 bases, the J end by 5 bases, with 16 bases between. The CDR3 covers 15 residues. This chain's CDR3 is CASSFLDSDAETQYF. DNA of the CDR3: TGTGCCAGCAGTTTCCTCGACTCCGACGCGGAGACCCAGTACTTC.

This clonotype was counted only a few times. The chain recombines TRBV7-2 with TRBJ2-3; 7 nucleotides match TRBD2. This CDR3 is 14 amino acids long. Germline V CDR1 and CDR2: SGHTA, FQGNSA. J was trimmed by 4 bases and V by 4 bases; bases with no gene match: 5. CDR3 bases: TGTGCCAGCAGCTCCAGGACTAGGGCAGATACGCAGTATTTT. Amino acid sequence: CASSSRTRADTQYF.

This clonotype was detected only a few times. This chain connects TRBV15 to TRBJ2-5; 10 bases match TRBD2. The CDR3 is made up of 17 amino acids. Germline CDR1 and CDR2: LNHNV and YYDKDF (reference sequence). The V segment lost 3 bases and the J segment 5 bases; nucleotides outside the gene matches: 12. CDR3 DNA sequence: TGTGCCACCAGCAGGGTGGGCTTAGCGGGGGGTGGTGAGACCCAGTACTTC. Its translation: CATSRVGLAGGGETQYF.

This clonotype has only a few counts. The chain recombines TRBV5-6 with TRBJ1-6; 7 positions match TRBD1. Trimming removed 1 base from V and 8 bases from J; junction bases left unmatched: 6. The germline gives CDR1 SGHDT, CDR2 YYEEEE. The CDR3 contains 15 residues. The CDR3 bases are TGTGCCAGCAGCTTGCCTGCAGGGGGTTATTCACCCCTCCACTTT. The encoded protein is CASSLPAGGYSPLHF.

The rearrangement uses TRBV6-1 and TRBJ1-5; no firm D call. The CDR3 is made up of 17 amino acids. The germline V gene encodes CDR1 MNHNS and CDR2 SASEGT. Trimming pared 6 bases from V and 2 bases from J, leaving 20 bases between. The CDR3 loop is CASRTGRLRSGNQPQHF. DNA of the CDR3: TGTGCCAGCAGAACCGGGAGGTTACGGTCAGGCAATCAGCCCCAGCATTTT.

CDR3 sequence reads: CASSLAPGNNEKLFF. Written as DNA, the CDR3 is TGTGCCAGCAGCTTAGCTCCAGGGAATAATGAAAAACTGTTTTTT. The gene calls are TRBV7-2 and TRBJ1-4, with a possible D match to TRBD1 (5 bases). The germline V gene encodes CDR1 SGHTA and CDR2 FQGNSA. Trimming cost V 0 bases and J 4 bases, with 9 bases left between them. The CDR3 totals 15 residues.

This clonotype has more than one count but fewer than ten. The chain has TRBV6-6 and TRBJ1-1, with TRBD1 matching 7 bases. CDR3 size: 11 residues. Trimming took 6 bases from V and 10 from J; bases not matched to a gene: 5. CDR1 and CDR2 from the germline V gene are MNHNY and SVGAGI (reference sequence). CDR3 residues: CASREQGRAFF. In DNA form, the CDR3 reads TGTGCCAGCAGGGAACAGGGGCGAGCTTTCTTT.

This clonotype has only a few counts. This chain joins TRBV29-1 and TRBJ2-1; perhaps TRBD1 as D (5 bases). The V end was cut by 3 bases, the J end by 1 base, with 10 bases between. The germline gives CDR1 SQVTM, CDR2 ANQGSEA. The CDR3 is 14 amino acids. The CDR3 DNA follows: TGCAGCGTTGACAGGGAAAGGTCCTACAATGAGCAGTTCTTC. Amino acid sequence: CSVDRERSYNEQFF.

The rearrangement links TRBV27 to TRBJ1-2; D gene unclear. The CDR3 sequence is 14 residues long. Trimming stripped 8 bases from V and 4 bases from J, with 17 bases between. The V gene's germline CDR1 is MNHEY and CDR2 SMNVEV (reference sequence). CDR3 nucleotides: TGTGCCAGCGCCCCAAGTAGTTCGCTCTATGGCTACACCTTC. This gives the protein CASAPSSSLYGYTF.

The V gene is TRBV6-5, the J gene TRBJ2-5; no firm D call. This CDR3 has 13 amino acids. The V and J ends lost 2 bases and 11 bases respectively, with 15 bases between them. CDR1 and CDR2 from the germline V gene are MNHEY and SVGAGI. In DNA form, the CDR3 reads TGTGCCAGCAGTTACAACAGTCGAGATACGCAGTACTTC. Protein sequence: CASSYNSRDTQYF.

V and J are TRBV11-3 and TRBJ2-1, with 9 nucleotides matching TRBD2. Germline CDR1 is SGHNT and CDR2 is YENEEA. V lost 4 bases and J lost 8; bases outside the gene matches: 9. The CDR3 extends over 15 amino acids. As DNA, the CDR3 is TGTGCCAGCAGCTCCGGGACTAGCCTCGACCATGAGCAGTTCTTC. Its translation is CASSSGTSLDHEQFF.

This clonotype was seen a few times. One junction end disagrees with the germline gene, perhaps due to a read error. Here the CDR3 reads CSVDGDPAYEQYF. The CDR3 DNA sequence: TGCAGTGTTGATGGGGACCCAGCCTACGAGCAGTACTTC. V gene TRBV29-1 combines with J gene TRBJ2-4, with D perhaps assigned TRBD1 or TRBD2 (5 bases each). The end of the DNA is better explained by TRBJ2-7, so the J call may be wrong. Germline loops: CDR1 SQVTM, CDR2 ANQGSEA. The CDR3 covers 13 residues.

This clonotype was recorded a few times. The chain recombines TRBV27 with TRBJ2-1; tentative D call: TRBD2 (7 bases). Trimming cost V 5 bases and J 3 bases, with 11 bases left between them. Per the germline V gene, CDR1 is MNHEY and CDR2 is SMNVEV (reference sequence). The CDR3 covers 14 residues. CDR3 region: CASSRGGFYNEQFF. The CDR3 bases are TGTGCCAGCAGTAGGGGGGGGTTCTACAATGAGCAGTTCTTC.

The chain employs TRBV4-1 and TRBJ2-1, with D possibly being TRBD2 (7 bases). V lost 1 base and J lost 4, with 14 bases in between. This CDR3 is 16 amino acids long. Germline V gene lookup returns CDR1 MGHRA and CDR2 YSYEKL. The CDR3 coding sequence is TGCGCCAGCAGCCAAGGTTCCGGGGGGCAATACAATGAGCAGTTCTTC. Its protein is CASSQGSGGQYNEQFF.

This clonotype was found many times. The genes are TRBV7-9 and TRBJ1-1; D not certain. The CDR3 has 14 residues. V dropped 5 bases and J dropped 0 bases, with 10 bases sitting between them. Germline values: CDR1 SEHNR, CDR2 FQNEAQ (reference sequence). The CDR3 DNA reads as TGTGCCAGCAGCCTTGGGGTCATGAACACTGAAGCTTTCTTT. Protein product: CASSLGVMNTEAFF.

The rearrangement joins TRBV7-3 to TRBJ2-7, with 9 nucleotides matching TRBD2. The ends lost 4 bases at V and 6 bases at J; junction bases unmatched: 4. The CDR3 covers 13 residues. Germline lookup yields CDR1 SGHTA and CDR2 FQGTGA. The CDR3 sequence: CASSWAGGAEQYF. The DNA of the CDR3 is TGTGCCAGCAGCTGGGCGGGGGGGGCCGAGCAGTACTTC.

Details on this clonotype: A read error may explain this, as a much larger clone is one base away. The rearrangement uses TRBV7-2 and TRBJ1-4, with D unresolved. Germline CDR1 reads SGHTA; CDR2 reads FQGNSA. V was clipped by 7 bases and J by 7 bases, with 10 bases between them. This CDR3 is 12 amino acids long. The CDR3 here is CASNAGSEKLFF. DNA of the CDR3: TGTGCCAGCAACGCCGGGAGTGAAAAACTGTTTTTT.